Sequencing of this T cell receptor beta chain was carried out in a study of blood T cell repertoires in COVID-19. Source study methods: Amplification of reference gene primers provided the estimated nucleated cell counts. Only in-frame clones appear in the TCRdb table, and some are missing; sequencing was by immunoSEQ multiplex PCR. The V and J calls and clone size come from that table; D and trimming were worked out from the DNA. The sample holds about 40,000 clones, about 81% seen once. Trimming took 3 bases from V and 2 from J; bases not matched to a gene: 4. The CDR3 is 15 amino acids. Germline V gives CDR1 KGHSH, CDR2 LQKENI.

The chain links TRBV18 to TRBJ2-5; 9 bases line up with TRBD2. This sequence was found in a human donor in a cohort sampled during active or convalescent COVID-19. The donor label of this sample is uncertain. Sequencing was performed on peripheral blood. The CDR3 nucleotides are TGTGCCAGCTCACCTAGCGGGAGTGGTCAAGAGACCCAGTACTTC. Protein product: CASSPSGSGQETQYF.